The 26 T cell receptor beta chains reported below all come from one sample, sequenced in a study of blood T cells in healthy people across ages. Primed by a sample-barcoded 5' primer and a J-beta primer mix, a second PCR proceeded for 7 to 11 cycles. TCRdb called the 5' RACE reads again in MiXCR, with one record for every CDR3 protein. Of 980,000 or so distinct CDR3 sequences in the sample, under 50% were seen once. Sequenced: blood. The source is a man aged 25-45 years in good health.

This clonotype was counted only a few times. The rearrangement joins TRBV7-2 to TRBJ2-7, with TRBD2 matching over 7 bases. The germline V gene has CDR1 SGHTA and CDR2 FQGNSA. The CDR3 has 15 residues. V lost 5 bases to trimming and J lost 5 bases; unmatched junction nucleotides: 12. The CDR3 region has the DNA TGTGCCAGCAGCGTAGGGACTACCCTTGGGGACGAGCAGTACTTC. As protein: CASSVGTTLGDEQYF.

This chain links TRBV10-2 with TRBJ2-7; D ambiguous. Trimming took 4 bases from V and 3 from J, leaving 10 bases between them. The CDR3 contains 13 residues. Germline V gene sequence: CDR1 WSHSY, CDR2 SAAADI. DNA of the CDR3: TGCGCCAGCAGTGTGGGCGGCCGCTACGAGCAGTACTTC. Encoded protein: CASSVGGRYEQYF.

This clonotype was counted between two and nine times. The V and J genes are TRBV5-6 and TRBJ1-5; D uncertain. V was shortened by 0 bases and J by 5 bases, with 12 bases between the two germline ends. CDR1 is SGHDT, CDR2 YYEEEE, per germline. The CDR3 extends over 15 amino acids. CDR3 sequence reads: CASSLDGGRHQPQHF. The CDR3 DNA reads TGTGCCAGCAGCTTGGATGGCGGCCGCCATCAGCCCCAGCATTTT.

This chain joins TRBV27 and TRBJ2-7; D possibly corresponds to TRBD1 (5 bases). V lost 5 bases and J lost 4, with 15 bases in between. The germline V gene has CDR1 MNHEY and CDR2 SMNVEV (reference sequence). There are 14 residues in the CDR3. CDR3 residues: CASSGASFGYEQYF. CDR3 nucleotides: TGTGCCAGCAGTGGGGCATCTTTTGGATACGAGCAGTACTTC.

The V gene is TRBV20-1, the J gene TRBJ2-7; the D call may be TRBD1 or TRBD2 (5 bases each). Deletions cut 6 bases from V and 7 bases from J, with 13 bases between. Germline lookup yields CDR1 DFQATT and CDR2 SNEGSKA (reference sequence). CDR3 length equals 11 residues. The CDR3 loop reads CSAGPAWEQYF. CDR3 DNA: TGCAGTGCGGGACCGGCTTGGGAGCAGTACTTC.

This clonotype appeared a few times. The V gene is TRBV3-1, the J gene TRBJ1-4; D gene uncertain. The CDR3 consists of 14 residues. V lost 1 base to trimming and J lost 2 bases, with 5 bases between them. Germline CDR1 reads LGHDT; CDR2 reads YNNKEL (reference sequence). CDR3 sequence: CASSQVRTNEKLFF. Written as DNA, the CDR3 is TGTGCCAGCAGCCAAGTGCGGACTAATGAAAAACTGTTTTTT. The full variable domain, rest sourced from reference TRBV3-1 and TRBJ1-4, is DTAVSQTPKYLVTQMGNDKSIKCEQNLGHDTMYWYKQDSKKFLKIMFSYNNKELIINETVPNRFSPKSPDKAHLNLHINSLELGDSAVYFCASSQVRTNEKLFFGSGTQLSVL.

This clonotype was seen only once. V is TRBV14 and J is TRBJ2-3; 9 nucleotides align to TRBD2. The J segment lost 1 base and the V segment lost 5 bases, leaving 7 bases of the junction unmatched. This CDR3 is 16 amino acids long. Germline V gene data show CDR1 as SGHDN and CDR2 as FVKESK. The CDR3, as DNA: TGTGCCAGCAGCGCTCTTAGCGGGGGCCGCACAGATACGCAGTATTTT. Translating gives CASSALSGGRTDTQYF.

This clonotype turned up a few times. The V and J genes are TRBV2 and TRBJ2-5; 7 bases fit TRBD1. CDR1 is SNHLY and CDR2 is FYNNEI in the germline V gene. The V segment lost 7 bases and the J segment 0 bases; nucleotides outside the gene matches: 5. The CDR3 sequence is 14 residues long. CDR3 nucleotide sequence: TGTGCCAGCACTGAGGGACAGAACCAAGAGACCCAGTACTTC. The encoded protein is CASTEGQNQETQYF.

The gene calls are TRBV3-1 and TRBJ2-1; 12 bases agree with TRBD1. V dropped 4 bases and J dropped 10; count of bases not matched to a gene: 8. This CDR3 contains 15 residues. In germline, CDR1 is LGHDT, CDR2 YNNKEL (reference sequence). CDR3 nucleotides: TGTGCCAGCAGCCTCGGGACAGGGGGCGTATACGAGCAGTTCTTC. Amino acids: CASSLGTGGVYEQFF.

This sequence joins TRBV12-3 or TRBV12-4 and TRBJ1-4; 8 positions match TRBD1. CDR3 length equals 15 residues. Trimming cost V 6 bases and J 6 bases; bases outside gene matches: 9. As DNA, the CDR3 is TGTGCCAGCAGGTCCGACAGGGGCGGAGATGAAAAACTGTTTTTT. It specifies CASRSDRGGDEKLFF.

This clonotype was seen repeatedly, ten times or more. The chain combines TRBV11-3 with TRBJ2-1, with D possibly matching TRBD2 (6 bases). V shed 0 bases and J shed 0 bases, with 6 bases lying between them. Germline loops: CDR1 SGHNT, CDR2 YENEEA. CDR3 size: 15 residues. The CDR3 DNA sequence: TGTGCCAGCAGCTTAGAGCGGGGCTCCTACAATGAGCAGTTCTTC. Its protein product is CASSLERGSYNEQFF.

This chain connects TRBV11-1 to TRBJ2-1; 8 nucleotides line up with TRBD2. There are 17 residues in the CDR3. V shed 1 base, J shed 4 bases, and the junction held 9 bases outside the gene matches. Germline CDR1 is SGHAT and CDR2 is FQDESV (reference sequence). CDR3 region: CASSLVSGTRGYNEQFF. The CDR3 DNA sequence: TGTGCCAGCAGCTTAGTCTCCGGGACTAGGGGTTACAATGAGCAGTTCTTC. The complete variable domain, with remaining parts taken from reference TRBV11-1 and TRBJ2-1, reads EAEVAQSPRYKITEKSQAVAFWCDPISGHATLYWYRQILGQGPELLVQFQDESVVDDSQLPKDRFSAERLKGVDSTLKIQPAELGDSAMYLCASSLVSGTRGYNEQFFGPGTRLTVL.

The chain has TRBV7-6 and TRBJ2-5, with D perhaps TRBD1 (6 bases). Per the germline V gene, CDR1 is SGHVS and CDR2 is FNYEAQ. V was pared by 3 bases and J by 3 bases, with 29 bases between. The CDR3 is made up of 20 amino acids. In nucleotides, the CDR3 is TGTGCCAGCAGCTTTGACTCAGGGGCGGCCACGCCGCGAGATGAAGAGACCCAGTACTTC. Translating it yields CASSFDSGAATPRDEETQYF.

The gene calls are TRBV20-1 and TRBJ2-7; D is unclear. Germline CDR1 reads DFQATT; CDR2 reads SNEGSKA (reference sequence). Between the trimmed V and J ends, which lost 1 base and 6 bases, there was a span of 7 bases. This CDR3 contains 11 residues. The CDR3 protein is CSARAPPEQYF. The CDR3 nucleotides read TGCAGTGCTAGAGCCCCCCCCGAGCAGTACTTC.

The gene calls are TRBV20-1 and TRBJ1-4; TRBD1 matches at 10 bases. CDR1 and CDR2 from the germline V gene are DFQATT and SNEGSKA (reference sequence). CDR3 length: 13 residues. With V trimmed by 3 bases and J by 5 bases, 0 bases remained unmatched. Here the CDR3 reads CSARDRGNEKLFF. In DNA form, the CDR3 reads TGCAGTGCTAGGGACAGGGGGAATGAAAAACTGTTTTTT.

The chain has TRBV11-2 and TRBJ2-7; TRBD2 might be the D (6 bases). The germline CDR1 and CDR2 sequences are SGHAT and FQNNGV. Trimming took 3 bases from V and 2 from J, leaving 11 bases between them. The CDR3 is 14 amino acids. The chain's CDR3 is CASSFGGVAYEQYF. The CDR3, as DNA: TGTGCCAGCAGCTTCGGAGGGGTGGCCTACGAGCAGTACTTC.

The chain employs TRBV6-6 and TRBJ2-5; D tentatively fits TRBD1 or TRBD2 (5 bases each). CDR1 and CDR2 (germline): MNHNY, SVGAGI (reference sequence). This CDR3 spans 12 amino acids. The ends were cut back, 10 bases at V and 6 bases at J, with 15 bases in the middle. The CDR3 loop reads CANSGGMKTQYF. CDR3 DNA: TGTGCCAACTCTGGGGGAATGAAGACCCAGTACTTC.

This clonotype was seen more than once but under ten times. The gene calls are TRBV3-1 and TRBJ2-3; 11 nucleotides agree with TRBD2. V shed 3 bases and J 0 bases; nucleotides not matched to a gene: 5. CDR3 length equals 17 residues. Germline CDR1 reads LGHDT; CDR2 reads YNNKEL (reference sequence). This chain's CDR3 is CASSHTSGGPSTDTQYF. CDR3 in DNA: TGTGCCAGCAGCCATACTAGCGGGGGCCCTAGCACAGATACGCAGTATTTT.

This clonotype was counted only a few times. V gene TRBV7-8 combines with J gene TRBJ1-1; no clear D gene. The CDR3 runs 16 residues. V gave up 7 bases and J gave up 0 bases, with 18 bases separating them. The germline gives CDR1 SGHVS, CDR2 FQNEAQ. CDR3 loop: CASIATLKAMNTEAFF. The CDR3 DNA reads TGTGCCAGCATCGCGACCCTCAAGGCCATGAACACTGAAGCTTTCTTT.

V is TRBV6-5 and J is TRBJ2-5, with 11 bases that match TRBD2. CDR1 is MNHEY and CDR2 is SVGAGI in the germline V gene. This CDR3 comprises 16 residues. V trimming: 2 bases; J trimming: 4 bases; junction bases outside the gene matches: 6. As DNA, the CDR3 is TGTGCCAGCAGTTACACTTTAGCGGGGGGGCCAGAGACCCAGTACTTC. Residues: CASSYTLAGGPETQYF.

This clonotype was counted a few times. V and J are TRBV6-6 and TRBJ2-5, with unresolved D. The V and J ends lost 3 bases and 4 bases respectively, with 15 bases between them. The CDR3 has 15 amino acids. Germline CDR1 is MNHNY and CDR2 is SVGAGI (reference sequence). CDR3: CASSYSGGITETQYF. DNA of the CDR3: TGTGCCAGCAGTTATTCCGGCGGCATTACAGAGACCCAGTACTTC.

This clonotype has only a few counts. One junction end does not reproduce the germline sequence, and a read error may be involved. The chain employs TRBV20-1 and TRBJ2-5, with D hard to call. This CDR3 region has 12 residues. Germline V gene sequence: CDR1 DFQATT, CDR2 SNEGSKA (reference sequence). CDR3 sequence: CSARGDSGTQYF. The CDR3 DNA reads as TGCAGTGCCAGAGGCGACTCTGGGACCCAGTACTTC.

Only a few counts were recorded for this clonotype. V is TRBV29-1 and J is TRBJ2-2; 10 bases map to TRBD1. Unmatched junction bases numbered 1, after V lost 6 bases and J lost 3 bases. Germline loops: CDR1 SQVTM, CDR2 ANQGSEA. The CDR3 is 13 amino acids. The CDR3 protein is CSVGTGDTGELFF. The CDR3 bases are TGCAGCGTGGGGACAGGGGACACCGGGGAGCTGTTTTTT.

Only a few counts were recorded for this clonotype. This rearrangement joins TRBV28 to TRBJ2-5, with D perhaps TRBD1 (6 bases). From germline, CDR1 is MDHEN and CDR2 SYDVKM. The V gene lost 4 bases and the J gene lost 4 bases, with 16 bases spanning the gap. CDR3 length: 15 residues. The CDR3 DNA sequence: TGTGCCAGCAGTTCGGCCTTACAGGGTTTAGAGACCCAGTACTTC. Translating it yields CASSSALQGLETQYF.

The chain couples TRBV29-1 to TRBJ2-1; D unresolved. The CDR3 covers 15 residues. Germline V gene sequence: CDR1 SQVTM, CDR2 ANQGSEA. Between the trimmed V and J ends, which lost 4 bases and 2 bases, there was a span of 15 bases. The CDR3 coding sequence is TGCAGCGTTGGTCGGTTAGGGCTGCCCTACAATGAGCAGTTCTTC. Translating it yields CSVGRLGLPYNEQFF.

Of note for this clonotype: The junction departs from the called germline gene at one end, perhaps through a read error. This chain connects TRBV3-1 to TRBJ2-5; 7 bases match TRBD1. Germline-derived CDR1 and CDR2 are LGHDT and YNNKEL (reference sequence). This CDR3 comprises 16 residues. The CDR3 sequence is CASSPTDRSIQEAQYF. The CDR3 region has the DNA TGTGCCAGCAGCCCAACGGACAGGAGTATCCAAGAGGCCCAGTACTTC.